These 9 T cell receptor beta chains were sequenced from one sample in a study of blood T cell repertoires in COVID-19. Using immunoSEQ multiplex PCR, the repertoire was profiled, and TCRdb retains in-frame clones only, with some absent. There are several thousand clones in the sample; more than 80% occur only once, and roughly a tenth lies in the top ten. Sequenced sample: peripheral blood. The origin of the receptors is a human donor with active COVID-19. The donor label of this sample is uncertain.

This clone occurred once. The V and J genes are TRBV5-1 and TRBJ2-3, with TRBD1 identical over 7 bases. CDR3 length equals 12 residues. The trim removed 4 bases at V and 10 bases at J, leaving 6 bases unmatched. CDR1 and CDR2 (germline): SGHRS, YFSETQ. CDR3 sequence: CASSITGDSQYF. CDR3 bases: TGCGCCAGCAGCATTACAGGGGATTCGCAGTATTTT.

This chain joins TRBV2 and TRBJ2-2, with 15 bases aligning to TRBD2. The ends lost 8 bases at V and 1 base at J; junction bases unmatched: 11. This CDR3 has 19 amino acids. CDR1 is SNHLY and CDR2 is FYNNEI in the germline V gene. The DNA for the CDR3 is TGTGCCAGCGAAAACTTTGGGACTAGCGGGGGGCTGAACACCGGGGAGCTGTTTTTT. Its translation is CASENFGTSGGLNTGELFF.

In DNA form, the CDR3 reads TGTGCCAGCAGCTCGTCAGGCTACGAGCAGTACTTC. This translates into CASSSSGYEQYF. V gene TRBV9 combines with J gene TRBJ2-7; no reliable D call. The length of the CDR3 is 12 residues. Trimming took 4 bases from V and 3 from J, leaving 8 bases between them. Per germline, CDR1 SGDLS and CDR2 YYNGEE. The whole variable domain, remainder taken from reference TRBV9 and TRBJ2-7, is DSGVTQTPKHLITATGQRVTLRCSPRSGDLSVYWYQQSLDQGLQFLIQYYNGEERAKGNILERFSAQQFPDLHSELNLSSLELGDSALYFCASSSSGYEQYFGPGTRLTVT.

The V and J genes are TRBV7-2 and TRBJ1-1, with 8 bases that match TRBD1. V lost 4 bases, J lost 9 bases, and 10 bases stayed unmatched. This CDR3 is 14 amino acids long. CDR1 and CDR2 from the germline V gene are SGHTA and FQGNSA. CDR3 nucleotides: TGTGCCAGCAGCTCCCGCGAGTACAGGGGGAAAGCTTTCTTT. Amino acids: CASSSREYRGKAFF.

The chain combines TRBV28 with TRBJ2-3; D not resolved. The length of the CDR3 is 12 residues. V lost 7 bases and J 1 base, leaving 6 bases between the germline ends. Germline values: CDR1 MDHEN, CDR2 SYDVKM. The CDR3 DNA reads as TGTGCCAGCACGCCAGGCACAGATACGCAGTATTTT. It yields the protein CASTPGTDTQYF.

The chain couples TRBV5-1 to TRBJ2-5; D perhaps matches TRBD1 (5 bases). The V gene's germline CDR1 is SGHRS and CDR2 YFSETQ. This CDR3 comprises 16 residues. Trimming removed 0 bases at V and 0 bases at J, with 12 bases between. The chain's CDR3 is CASSLGGREYQETQYF. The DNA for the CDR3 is TGCGCCAGCAGCTTGGGGGGCAGAGAGTACCAAGAGACCCAGTACTTC.

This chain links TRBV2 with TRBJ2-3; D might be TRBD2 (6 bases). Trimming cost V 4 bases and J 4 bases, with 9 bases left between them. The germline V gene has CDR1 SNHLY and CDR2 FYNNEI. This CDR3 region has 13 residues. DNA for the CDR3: TGTGCCAGCAGTGCGACTAGATCAGATACGCAGTATTTT. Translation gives CASSATRSDTQYF. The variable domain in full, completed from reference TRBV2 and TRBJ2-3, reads EPEVTQTPSHQVTQMGQEVILRCVPISNHLYFYWYRQILGQKVEFLVSFYNNEISEKSEIFDDQFSVERPDGSNFTLKIRSTKLEDSAMYFCASSATRSDTQYFGPGTRLTVL.

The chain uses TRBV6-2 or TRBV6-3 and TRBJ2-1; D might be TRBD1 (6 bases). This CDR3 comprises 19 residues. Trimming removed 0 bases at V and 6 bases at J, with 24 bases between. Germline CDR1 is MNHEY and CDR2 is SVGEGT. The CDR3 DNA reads TGTGCCAGCAGTTACTCGAGGGGTTTCATGGGGGCTCCATTCAATGAGCAGTTCTTC. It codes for CASSYSRGFMGAPFNEQFF.

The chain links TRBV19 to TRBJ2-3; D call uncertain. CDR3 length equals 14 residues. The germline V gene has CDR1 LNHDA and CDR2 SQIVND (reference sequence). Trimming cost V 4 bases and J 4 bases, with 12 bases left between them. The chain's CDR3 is CASSTPGTADTQYF. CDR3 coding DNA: TGTGCCAGTAGTACCCCGGGTACCGCAGATACGCAGTATTTT. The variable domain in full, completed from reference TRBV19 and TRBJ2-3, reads DGGITQSPKYLFRKEGQNVTLSCEQNLNHDAMYWYRQDPGQGLRLIYYSQIVNDFQKGDIAEGYSVSREKKESFPLTVTSAQKNPTAFYLCASSTPGTADTQYFGPGTRLTVL.